Below, 15 T cell receptor beta chains from the same sample are listed, as sequenced in a study of tumor and adjacent non-tumor tissue in lung cancer (dated by TCRdb to the late 2010s). RNA was isolated from bulk, unsorted tissue, and RNA quality was assessed with a NanoDrop ND-1000 and an Agilent 2100. Normal lung samples were distant non-tumor tissue taken more than 3 cm from the tumor edge. Receptors were amplified or captured by multiplex PCR. Sequencer: Illumina HiSeq 2500. TCRbeta libraries were built by three rounds of nested PCR using primers (Table S4), following protocols modified from ARM-PCR. The public reads were reprocessed in TCRdb via fastp at Q25 and MiXCR, keeping in-frame beta chains. Each CDR3 protein appears once, grouped with its most common genes and DNA. Here the sample has 80,000 to 100,000 distinct CDR3 sequences; 75% to 85% occur a single time. Of the sample, about 31% falls within the top ten clones.

Sample: distant non-tumor lung tissue. The receptors were sampled from a man in his sixties with small cell lung cancer.

Notes on this clonotype: At one end, the junction sequence differs from germline, possibly due to a read error. This chain connects TRBV6-9 to TRBJ1-6; maybe TRBD1 (5 bases). This CDR3 contains 16 residues. Germline values: CDR1 MNHGY, CDR2 SVAAGI. The CDR3 region is CASLRGTPDYTSPLHF. The CDR3 bases are TGTGCCAGCCTCCGTGGGACTCCTGACTATACTTCACCGCTCCACTTT.

This clonotype was observed once. Because it lacks the conserved phenylalanine or tryptophan at the end, this CDR3 is likely a read error. It is unclear where the CDR3 begins or ends on the DNA, so no DNA is shown, and the CDR3 is as TCRdb lists it. CDR3 residues: CASSRLAGVGEVFI. V usage is TRBV11-2 and J usage is TRBJ2-2; whether TRBD1, the table's D call, matches the DNA was not checked. In germline, CDR1 is SGHAT, CDR2 FQNNGV. The CDR3 is made up of 14 amino acids, end residues included.

This clonotype was seen a single time. The rearrangement uses TRBV6-1 and TRBJ2-2; TRBD2 matches 9 bases. From germline, CDR1 is MNHNS and CDR2 SASEGT. The CDR3 sequence is 15 residues long. For the CDR3, the DNA is TGTTCTAGCACTGAGCGGGAGGTGAACACCGGGGAGCTGTTTTTT. Protein sequence: CSSTEREVNTGELFF.

On this clonotype: One end of the junction is discordant with germline, which a read error may explain. V is TRBV20-1 and J is TRBJ1-4, with 7 bases matching TRBD1. This CDR3 is built from 12 residues. CDR1 is DFQATT and CDR2 is SNEGSKA in the germline V gene (reference sequence). As DNA, the CDR3 is TGCAGTACTAGAGGGACAGTCGAAAAACTGTTTTTT. As protein: CSTRGTVEKLFF.

The rearrangement joins TRBV29-1 to TRBJ2-5, with 15 bases matching TRBD2. Trimming at V came to 8 bases and at J to 11 bases, leaving 24 bases not matched to a gene. The length of the CDR3 is 18 residues. The germline V gene encodes CDR1 SQVTM and CDR2 ANQGSEA. This CDR3 is CSFAMGGLAGGDQEAQYF. In DNA form, the CDR3 reads TGCAGCTTTGCGATGGGGGGACTAGCGGGAGGAGACCAAGAGGCACAGTACTTC.

This clonotype has only one observation. The junction does not match germline at one end; this may be a read error. This chain links TRBV5-4 with TRBJ1-1, with TRBD1 identical over 10 bases. CDR1 is SGHNT and CDR2 is YYREEE in the germline V gene (reference sequence). The CDR3 has 15 residues. In DNA, the CDR3 is TGTGACAGCAGCTCACGGACAGGGGGAATCACTGAAACCTTCTTT. Amino acids: CDSSSRTGGITETFF.

Regarding this clonotype: The CDR3 carries no conserved terminal phenylalanine or tryptophan, so it likely arises from a read error. The DNA is omitted, as the CDR3 cannot be located on it reliably, and the CDR3 follows TCRdb's listing. This sequence joins TRBV11-2 and TRBJ1-4; TRBD1, the D gene given by the table, was not confirmed from the DNA. Per the germline V gene, CDR1 is SGHAT and CDR2 is FQNNGV. Including both end residues, the CDR3 is 15 amino acids long. The CDR3 here is CASRSQSDPGRKLFL.

On this clonotype itself: The germline gene is not matched at one end of the junction; a read error may be the cause. The chain joins TRBV30 to TRBJ2-2, with D tentatively TRBD2 (5 bases). Germline V gives CDR1 GTSNPN, CDR2 SVGIG (reference sequence). The CDR3 runs 12 residues. CDR3 sequence reads: CAWSVETGEPFF. The CDR3 DNA reads TGTGCCTGGAGTGTTGAGACCGGGGAGCCGTTTTTT.

This clonotype was found many times. The CDR3 region has the DNA TGTGCCAGCTCACCACGCGGCGGGGCTCGCTCCTACGAGCAGTACTTC. Translated, it gives CASSPRGGARSYEQYF. The chain links TRBV18 to TRBJ2-7; weak D call: TRBD2 (6 bases). Germline assignment: CDR1 KGHSH and CDR2 LQKENI. V dropped 1 base and J dropped 0 bases, with 13 bases sitting between them. This CDR3 has 16 residues.

The chain recombines TRBV29-1 with TRBJ2-1; TRBD2 might be the D (5 bases). TRBJ2-7 matches the DNA end more closely, so the J call is doubtful. The germline V gene has CDR1 SQVTM and CDR2 ANQGSEA. There are 12 residues in the CDR3. The CDR3 region is CSLAMGDNEQYF. The CDR3, as DNA: TGCAGCTTAGCGATGGGAGACAATGAGCAGTACTTC.

As for this clonotype: A much larger clone lies one base from this, so it may be a read error. The chain is built from TRBV28 and TRBJ2-5; D is possibly TRBD2 (5 bases). CDR1 MDHEN and CDR2 SYDVKM come from the germline V gene. The CDR3 has 15 amino acids. V was cut by 9 bases and J by 5 bases, with 22 bases left in between. CDR3 protein: CARSDLTTTGETQYF. Here the CDR3 DNA reads TGTGCCAGAAGCGACCTGACGACGACGGGGGAGACCCAGTACTTC.

As to this clonotype: One junction end disagrees with the germline gene, perhaps due to a read error. J is TRBJ2-2 and V is TRBV29-1; 8 bases match TRBD1. Germline CDR1 and CDR2: SQVTM and ANQGSEA. CDR3 length: 13 amino acids. The CDR3 DNA sequence: TGCAACACCCGACAGGGGAACACCGGGGACCTGTTTTTT. Encoded protein: CNTRQGNTGDLFF.

A remark on this clonotype: Relative to the germline gene, one junction end is altered; a read error may explain this. V is TRBV12-3 or TRBV12-4 and J is TRBJ2-2, with 7 positions matching TRBD1. This CDR3 comprises 14 residues. CDR3 amino acids: CANSGQVWAGELFF. The CDR3 DNA reads TGTGCCAACAGTGGACAGGTATGGGCCGGGGAGCTGTTTTTT.

At least ten counts were recorded for this clonotype. The V and J genes are TRBV6-5 and TRBJ2-6, with D unclear. Trimming stripped 0 bases from V and 4 bases from J, with 4 bases between. Germline CDR1 is MNHEY and CDR2 is SVGAGI. The CDR3 consists of 14 residues. CDR3 sequence reads: CASSYSKGANVLTF. For the CDR3, the DNA is TGTGCCAGCAGTTACTCGAAGGGGGCCAACGTCCTGACTTTC.

Details on this clonotype: One end of the junction varies from germline; a read error may be responsible. This chain links TRBV12-3 or TRBV12-4 with TRBJ2-5, with 9 bases identical to TRBD2. The CDR3 is 14 amino acids. This chain's CDR3 is CASSLSGGEETQYF. CDR3 in DNA: TGTGCCAGCAGTCTTAGCGGGGGCGAAGAGACCCAGTATTTC.